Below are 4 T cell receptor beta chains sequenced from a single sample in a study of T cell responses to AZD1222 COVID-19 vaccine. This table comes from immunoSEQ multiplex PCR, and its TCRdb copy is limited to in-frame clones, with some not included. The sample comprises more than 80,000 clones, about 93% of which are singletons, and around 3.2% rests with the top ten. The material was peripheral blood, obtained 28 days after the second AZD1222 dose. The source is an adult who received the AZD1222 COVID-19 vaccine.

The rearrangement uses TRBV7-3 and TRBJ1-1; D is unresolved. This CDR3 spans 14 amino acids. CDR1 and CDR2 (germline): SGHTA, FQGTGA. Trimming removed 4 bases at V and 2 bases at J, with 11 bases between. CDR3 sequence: CASSSLGGNTEAFF. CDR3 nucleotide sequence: TGTGCCAGCAGCTCTCTTGGAGGAAACACTGAAGCTTTCTTT.

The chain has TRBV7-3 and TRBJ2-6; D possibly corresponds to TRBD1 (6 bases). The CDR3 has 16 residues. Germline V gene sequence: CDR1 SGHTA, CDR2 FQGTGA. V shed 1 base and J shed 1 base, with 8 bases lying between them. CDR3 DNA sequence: TGTGCCAGCAGCTTAAAAACAGGGTCTGGGGCCAACGTCCTGACTTTC. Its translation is CASSLKTGSGANVLTF.

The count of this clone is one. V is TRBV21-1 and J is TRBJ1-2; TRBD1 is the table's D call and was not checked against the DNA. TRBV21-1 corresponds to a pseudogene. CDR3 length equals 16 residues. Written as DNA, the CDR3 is TGTGCCAGCAGCAAACAGGACATAGCTGATAACTATGGCTACACCTTC. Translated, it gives CASSKQDIADNYGYTF.

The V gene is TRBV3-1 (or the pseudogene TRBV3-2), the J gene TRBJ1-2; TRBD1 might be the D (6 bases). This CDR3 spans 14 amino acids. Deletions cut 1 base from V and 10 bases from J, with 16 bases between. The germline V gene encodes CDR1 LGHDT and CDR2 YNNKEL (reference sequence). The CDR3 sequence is CASSQVSGQSIYTF. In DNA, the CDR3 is TGTGCCAGCAGCCAAGTGAGTGGACAGTCGATCTACACCTTC.